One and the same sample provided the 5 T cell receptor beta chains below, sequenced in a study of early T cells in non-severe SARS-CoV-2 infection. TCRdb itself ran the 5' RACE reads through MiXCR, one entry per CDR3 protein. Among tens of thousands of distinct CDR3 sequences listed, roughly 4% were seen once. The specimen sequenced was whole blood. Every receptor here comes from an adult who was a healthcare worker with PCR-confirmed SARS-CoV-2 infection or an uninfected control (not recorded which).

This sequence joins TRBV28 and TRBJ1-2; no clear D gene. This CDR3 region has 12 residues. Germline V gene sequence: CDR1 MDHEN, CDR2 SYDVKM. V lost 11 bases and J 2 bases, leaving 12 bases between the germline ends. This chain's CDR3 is CAGPQPNYGYTF. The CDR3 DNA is TGTGCCGGCCCCCAGCCGAACTATGGCTACACCTTC.

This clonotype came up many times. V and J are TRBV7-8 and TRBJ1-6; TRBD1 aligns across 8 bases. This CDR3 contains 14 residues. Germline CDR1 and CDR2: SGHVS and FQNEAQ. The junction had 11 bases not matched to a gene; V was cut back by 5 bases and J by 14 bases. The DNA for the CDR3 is TGTGCCAGCAGCCCCGGACAGGGCCCTCGGGCCCTCCACTTT. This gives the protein CASSPGQGPRALHF.

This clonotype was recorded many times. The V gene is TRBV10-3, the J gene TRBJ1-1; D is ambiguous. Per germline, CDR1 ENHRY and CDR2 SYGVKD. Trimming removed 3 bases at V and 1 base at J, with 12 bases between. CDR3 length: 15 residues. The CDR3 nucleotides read TGTGCCATCAGTGATTCTGTACACCCGAACACTGAAGCTTTCTTT. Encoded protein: CAISDSVHPNTEAFF.

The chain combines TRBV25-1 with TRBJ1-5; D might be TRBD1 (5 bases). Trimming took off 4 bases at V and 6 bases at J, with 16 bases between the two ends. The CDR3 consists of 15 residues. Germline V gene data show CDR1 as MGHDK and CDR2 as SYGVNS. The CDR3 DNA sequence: TGTGCCAGCAGTGGGCGGGGGTTTGCGGGTCAGCCCCAGCATTTT. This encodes CASSGRGFAGQPQHF.

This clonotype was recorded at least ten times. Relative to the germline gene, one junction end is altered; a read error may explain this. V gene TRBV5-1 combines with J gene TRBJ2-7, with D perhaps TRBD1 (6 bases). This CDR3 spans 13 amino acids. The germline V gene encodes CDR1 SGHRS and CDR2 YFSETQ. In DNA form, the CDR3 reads TGCGCCAGCAGCCCGCACGTCACAGGGAACAAGAACTTC. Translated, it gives CASSPHVTGNKNF. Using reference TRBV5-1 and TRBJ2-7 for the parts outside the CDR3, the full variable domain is KAGVTQTPRYLIKTRGQQVTLSCSPISGHRSVSWYQQTPGQGLQFLFEYFSETQRNKGNFPGRFSGRQFSNSRSEMNVSTLELGDSALYLCASSPHVTGNKNFGPGTRLTVT.